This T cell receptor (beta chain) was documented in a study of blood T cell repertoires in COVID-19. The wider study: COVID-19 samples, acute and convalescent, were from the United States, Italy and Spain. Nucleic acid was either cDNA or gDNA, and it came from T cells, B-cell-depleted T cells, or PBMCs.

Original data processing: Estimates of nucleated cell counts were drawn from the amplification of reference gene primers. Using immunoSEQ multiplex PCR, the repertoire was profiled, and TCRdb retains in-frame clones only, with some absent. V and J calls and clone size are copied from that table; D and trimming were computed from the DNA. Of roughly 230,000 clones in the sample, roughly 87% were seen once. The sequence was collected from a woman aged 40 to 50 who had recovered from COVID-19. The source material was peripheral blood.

CDR3 sequence reads: CASSQGVEREGGETQYF. The CDR3 DNA follows: TGCGCCAGCAGCCAAGGGGTAGAGCGGGAGGGCGGAGAGACCCAGTACTTC. The V call is TRBV4-3, the J call TRBJ2-5, with 10 bases that match TRBD2. V dropped 1 base and J dropped 4; count of bases not matched to a gene: 9. This CDR3 is 17 amino acids long. Per the germline V gene, CDR1 is LGHNA and CDR2 is YSLEER.